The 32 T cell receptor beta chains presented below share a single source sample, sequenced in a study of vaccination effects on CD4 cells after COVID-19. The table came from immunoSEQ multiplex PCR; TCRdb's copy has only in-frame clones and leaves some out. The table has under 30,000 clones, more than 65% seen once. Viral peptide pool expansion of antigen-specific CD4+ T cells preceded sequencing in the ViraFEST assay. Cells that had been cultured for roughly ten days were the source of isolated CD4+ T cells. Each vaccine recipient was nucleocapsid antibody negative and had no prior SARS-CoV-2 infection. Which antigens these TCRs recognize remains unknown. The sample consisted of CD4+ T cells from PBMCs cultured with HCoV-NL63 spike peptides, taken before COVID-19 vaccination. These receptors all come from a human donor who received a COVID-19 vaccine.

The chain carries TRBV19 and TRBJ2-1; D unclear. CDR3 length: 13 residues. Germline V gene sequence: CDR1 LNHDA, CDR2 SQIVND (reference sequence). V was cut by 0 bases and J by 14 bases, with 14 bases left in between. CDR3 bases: TGTGCCAGTAGTATAGATCCCCAAACCCCAGAGTTCTTC. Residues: CASSIDPQTPEFF.

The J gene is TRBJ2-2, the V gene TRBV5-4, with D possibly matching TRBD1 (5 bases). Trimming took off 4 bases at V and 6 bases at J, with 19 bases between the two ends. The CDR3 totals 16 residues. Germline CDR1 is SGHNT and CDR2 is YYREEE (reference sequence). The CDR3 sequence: CASSGERGSTSGELFF. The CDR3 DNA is TGTGCCAGCAGCGGAGAAAGGGGCTCCACATCCGGGGAGCTGTTTTTT.

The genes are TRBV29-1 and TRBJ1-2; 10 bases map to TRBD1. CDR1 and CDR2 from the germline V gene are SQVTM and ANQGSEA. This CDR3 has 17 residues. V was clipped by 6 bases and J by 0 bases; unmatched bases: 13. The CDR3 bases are TGCAGCGTGCGGACAGGGGGAGGTATGGCCACTAACTATGGCTACACCTTC. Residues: CSVRTGGGMATNYGYTF.

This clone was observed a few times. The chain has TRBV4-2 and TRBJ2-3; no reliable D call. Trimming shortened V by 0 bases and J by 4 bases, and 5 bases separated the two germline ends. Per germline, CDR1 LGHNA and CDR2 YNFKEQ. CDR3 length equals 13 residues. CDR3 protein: CASSQDQADTQYF. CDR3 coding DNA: TGTGCCAGCAGCCAAGATCAAGCAGATACGCAGTATTTT.

CDR3 sequence: CASSQGGRDGETQYF. The CDR3 DNA follows: TGCGCCAGCAGCCAAGGAGGCCGGGACGGAGAGACCCAGTACTTC. The gene calls are TRBV4-1 and TRBJ2-5; D possibly uses TRBD1 or TRBD2 (5 bases each). There are 15 residues in the CDR3. Trimming stripped 1 base from V and 4 bases from J, with 13 bases between. Germline CDR1 MGHRA, CDR2 YSYEKL.

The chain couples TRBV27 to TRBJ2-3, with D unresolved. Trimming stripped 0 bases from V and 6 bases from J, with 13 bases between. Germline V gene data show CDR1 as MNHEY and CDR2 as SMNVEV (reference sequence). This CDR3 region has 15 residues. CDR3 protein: CASSLSGQPWDTQYF. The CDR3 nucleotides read TGTGCCAGCAGTTTATCTGGCCAACCCTGGGATACGCAGTATTTT.

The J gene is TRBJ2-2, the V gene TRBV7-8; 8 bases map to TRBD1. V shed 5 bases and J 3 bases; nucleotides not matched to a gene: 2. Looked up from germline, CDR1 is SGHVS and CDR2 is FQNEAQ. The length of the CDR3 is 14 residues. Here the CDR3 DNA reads TGTGCCAGCAGCACGGACAGGGACACCGGGGAGCTGTTTTTT. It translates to CASSTDRDTGELFF.

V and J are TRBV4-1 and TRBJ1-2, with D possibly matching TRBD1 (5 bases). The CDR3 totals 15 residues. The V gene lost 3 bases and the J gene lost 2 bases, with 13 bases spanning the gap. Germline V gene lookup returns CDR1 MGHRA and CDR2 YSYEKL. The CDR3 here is CASSQGLGVNYGYTF. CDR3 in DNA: TGCGCCAGCAGCCAGGGCCTGGGGGTGAACTATGGCTACACCTTC.

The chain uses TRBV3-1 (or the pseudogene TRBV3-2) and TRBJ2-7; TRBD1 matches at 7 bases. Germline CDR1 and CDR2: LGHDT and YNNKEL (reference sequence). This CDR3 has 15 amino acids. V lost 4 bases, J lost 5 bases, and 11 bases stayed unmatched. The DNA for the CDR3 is TGTGCCAGCAGCCCTTGGTCCGGGACAGTCCACGAGCAGTACTTC. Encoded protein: CASSPWSGTVHEQYF.

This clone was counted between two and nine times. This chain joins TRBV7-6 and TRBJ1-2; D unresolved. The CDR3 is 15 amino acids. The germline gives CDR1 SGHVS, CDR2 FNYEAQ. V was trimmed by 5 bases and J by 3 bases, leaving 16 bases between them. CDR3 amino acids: CASSRMDGRDYGYTF. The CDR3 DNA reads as TGTGCCAGCAGCCGGATGGACGGAAGGGACTATGGCTACACCTTC. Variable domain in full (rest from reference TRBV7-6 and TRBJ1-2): GAGVSQSPRYKVTKRGQDVALRCDPISGHVSLYWYRQALGQGPEFLTYFNYEAQQDKSGLPNDRFSAERPEGSISTLTIQRTEQRDSAMYRCASSRMDGRDYGYTFGSGTRLTVV.

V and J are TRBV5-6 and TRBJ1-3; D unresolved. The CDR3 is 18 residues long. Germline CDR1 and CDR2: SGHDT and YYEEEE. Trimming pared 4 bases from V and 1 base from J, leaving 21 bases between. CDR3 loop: CASSLWLGVGSSGNTIYF. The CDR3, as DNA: TGTGCCAGCAGCCTATGGCTTGGGGTGGGGTCGTCTGGAAACACCATATATTTT.

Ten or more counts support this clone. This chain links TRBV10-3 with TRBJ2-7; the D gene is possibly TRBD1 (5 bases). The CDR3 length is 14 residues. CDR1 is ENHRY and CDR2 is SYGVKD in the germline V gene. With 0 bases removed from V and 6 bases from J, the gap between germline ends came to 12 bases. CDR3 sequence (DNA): TGTGCCATCAGTGAGTCAGGCAGGGAAGGCGAGCAGTACTTC. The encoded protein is CAISESGREGEQYF.

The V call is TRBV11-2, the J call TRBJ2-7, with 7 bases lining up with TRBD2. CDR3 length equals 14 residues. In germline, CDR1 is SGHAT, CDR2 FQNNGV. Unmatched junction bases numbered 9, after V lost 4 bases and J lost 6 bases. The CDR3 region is CASSWSLASSEQYF. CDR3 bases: TGTGCCAGCAGCTGGTCACTAGCGAGCTCCGAGCAGTACTTC.

This chain's CDR3 is CASSQTLGPPNEQFF. The CDR3, as DNA: TGTGCCAGCAGCCAGACCCTCGGGCCCCCCAATGAGCAGTTCTTC. The V gene is TRBV27, the J gene TRBJ2-1; D gene unclear. V lost 6 bases to trimming and J lost 6 bases, with 18 bases between them. CDR3 length: 15 amino acids. Looked up from germline, CDR1 is MNHEY and CDR2 is SMNVEV (reference sequence).

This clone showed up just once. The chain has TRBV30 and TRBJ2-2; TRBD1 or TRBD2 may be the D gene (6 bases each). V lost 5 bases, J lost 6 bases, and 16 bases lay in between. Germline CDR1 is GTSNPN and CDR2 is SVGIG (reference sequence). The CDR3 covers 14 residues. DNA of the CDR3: TGTGCCTGGGGGGGGCGGGGACTGGCCGGGGAGCTGTTTTTT. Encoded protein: CAWGGRGLAGELFF.

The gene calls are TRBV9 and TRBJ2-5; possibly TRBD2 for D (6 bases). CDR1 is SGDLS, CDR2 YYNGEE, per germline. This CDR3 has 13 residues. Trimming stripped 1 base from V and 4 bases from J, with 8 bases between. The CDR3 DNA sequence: TGTGCCAGCAGCGTAATCGGGGGAGAGACCCAGTACTTC. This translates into CASSVIGGETQYF.

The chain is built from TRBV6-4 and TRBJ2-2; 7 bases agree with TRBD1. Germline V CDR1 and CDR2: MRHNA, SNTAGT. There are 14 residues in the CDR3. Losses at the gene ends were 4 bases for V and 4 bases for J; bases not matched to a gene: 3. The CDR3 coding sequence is TGTGCCAGCAGTGGGACAGGAAGCACCGGGGAGCTGTTTTTT. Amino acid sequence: CASSGTGSTGELFF.

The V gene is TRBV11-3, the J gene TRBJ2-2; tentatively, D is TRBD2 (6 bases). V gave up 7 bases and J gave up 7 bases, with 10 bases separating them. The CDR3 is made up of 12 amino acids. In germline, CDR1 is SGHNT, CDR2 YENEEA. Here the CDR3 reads CASTVGGGELFF. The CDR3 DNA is TGTGCCAGCACCGTGGGGGGCGGGGAGCTGTTTTTT.

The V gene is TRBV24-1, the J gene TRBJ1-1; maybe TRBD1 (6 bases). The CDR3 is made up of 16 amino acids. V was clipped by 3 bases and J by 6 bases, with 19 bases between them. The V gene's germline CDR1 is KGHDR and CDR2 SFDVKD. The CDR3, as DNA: TGTGCCACCAGTGATAGCTCACAGGGAGAACTCGCTGAAGCTTTCTTT. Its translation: CATSDSSQGELAEAFF.

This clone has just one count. The chain's CDR3 is CATTDRVAGNTIYF. As DNA, the CDR3 is TGTGCCACAACCGACAGGGTGGCTGGAAACACCATATATTTT. The V gene is TRBV6-5, the J gene TRBJ1-3; 7 nucleotides agree with TRBD1. Germline V gene sequence: CDR1 MNHEY, CDR2 SVGAGI. The junction had 8 bases not matched to a gene; V was cut back by 10 bases and J by 2 bases. The CDR3 sequence is 14 residues long.

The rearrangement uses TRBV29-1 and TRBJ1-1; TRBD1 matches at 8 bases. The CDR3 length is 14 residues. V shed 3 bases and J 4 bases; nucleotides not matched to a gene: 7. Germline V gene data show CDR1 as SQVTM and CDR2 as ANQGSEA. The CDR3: CSVDTGGAATEAFF. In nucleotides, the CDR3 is TGCAGCGTTGACACAGGGGGGGCGGCCACTGAAGCTTTCTTT.

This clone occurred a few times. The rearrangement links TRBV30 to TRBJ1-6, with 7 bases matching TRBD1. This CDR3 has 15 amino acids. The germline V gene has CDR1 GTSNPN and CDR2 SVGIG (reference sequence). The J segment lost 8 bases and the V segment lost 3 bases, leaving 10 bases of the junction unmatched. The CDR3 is CAWSVMDRRDSPLHF. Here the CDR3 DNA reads TGTGCCTGGAGCGTGATGGACAGGAGGGATTCACCCCTCCACTTT.

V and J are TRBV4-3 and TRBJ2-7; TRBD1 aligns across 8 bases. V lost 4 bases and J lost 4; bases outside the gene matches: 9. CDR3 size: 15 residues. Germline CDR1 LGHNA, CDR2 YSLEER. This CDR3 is CASSRTGTGFYEQYF. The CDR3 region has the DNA TGCGCCAGCAGCCGGACCGGGACAGGTTTTTACGAGCAGTACTTC.

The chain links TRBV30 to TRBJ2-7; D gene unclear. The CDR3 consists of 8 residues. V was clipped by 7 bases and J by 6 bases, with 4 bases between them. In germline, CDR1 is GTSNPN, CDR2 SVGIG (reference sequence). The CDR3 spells CASGEQYF. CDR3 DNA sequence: TGTGCCTCGGGCGAGCAGTACTTC.

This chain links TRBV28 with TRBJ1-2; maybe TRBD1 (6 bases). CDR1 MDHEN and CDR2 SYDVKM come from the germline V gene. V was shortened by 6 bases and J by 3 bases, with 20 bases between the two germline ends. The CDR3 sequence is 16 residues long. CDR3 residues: CASRDQAGARDYGYTF. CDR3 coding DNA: TGTGCCAGCAGGGATCAGGCAGGGGCGCGGGACTATGGCTACACCTTC.

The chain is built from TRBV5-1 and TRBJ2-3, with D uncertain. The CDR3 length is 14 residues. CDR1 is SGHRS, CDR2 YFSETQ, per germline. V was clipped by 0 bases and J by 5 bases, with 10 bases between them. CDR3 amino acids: CASSLGMLGDTQYF. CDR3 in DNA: TGCGCCAGCAGCTTGGGCATGTTGGGAGATACGCAGTATTTT.

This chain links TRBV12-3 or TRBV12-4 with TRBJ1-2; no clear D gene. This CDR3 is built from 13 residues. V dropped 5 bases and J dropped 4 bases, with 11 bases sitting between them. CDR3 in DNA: TGTGCCAGCAGTCCCAGGATCGGCTATGGCTACACCTTC. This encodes CASSPRIGYGYTF.

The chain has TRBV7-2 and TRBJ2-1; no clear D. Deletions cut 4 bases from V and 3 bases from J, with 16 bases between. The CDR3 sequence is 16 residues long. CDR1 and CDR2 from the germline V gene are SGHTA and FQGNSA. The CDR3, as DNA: TGTGCCAGCAGCTCGTTTCCAAGAAGTTACTACAATGAGCAGTTCTTC. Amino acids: CASSSFPRSYYNEQFF.

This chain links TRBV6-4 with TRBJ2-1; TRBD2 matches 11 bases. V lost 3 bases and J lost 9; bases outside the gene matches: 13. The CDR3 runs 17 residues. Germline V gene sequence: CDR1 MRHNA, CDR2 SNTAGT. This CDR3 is CASSESINSGGAGEQFF. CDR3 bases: TGTGCCAGCAGTGAATCGATAAATAGCGGGGGGGCAGGTGAGCAGTTCTTC.

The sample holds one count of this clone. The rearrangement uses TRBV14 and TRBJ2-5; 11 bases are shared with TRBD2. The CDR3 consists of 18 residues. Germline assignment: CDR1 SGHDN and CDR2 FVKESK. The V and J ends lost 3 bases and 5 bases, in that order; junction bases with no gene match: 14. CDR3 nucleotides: TGTGCCAGCAGCCACCTCGGGAGGAGGACTAGCGGGTTTGAGACCCAGTACTTC. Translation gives CASSHLGRRTSGFETQYF.

CDR3 in amino acids: CASSPYSPGSQYF. DNA of the CDR3: TGTGCCAGCAGCCCCTATTCCCCCGGGAGTCAGTACTTC. The chain is built from TRBV2 and TRBJ2-4, with a weak D call TRBD2 (6 bases). This CDR3 is 13 amino acids long. Trimming cost V 6 bases and J 12 bases, with 18 bases left between them. Germline V lookup: CDR1 SNHLY, CDR2 FYNNEI.

The CDR3 DNA is TGTGCCAGCAGTGCCCCCCTCGAGCAGTACTTC. Translation gives CASSAPLEQYF. The rearrangement uses TRBV2 and TRBJ2-7, with D hard to call. The germline CDR1 and CDR2 sequences are SNHLY and FYNNEI. The CDR3 contains 11 residues. V shed 4 bases and J shed 6 bases, with 7 bases lying between them.